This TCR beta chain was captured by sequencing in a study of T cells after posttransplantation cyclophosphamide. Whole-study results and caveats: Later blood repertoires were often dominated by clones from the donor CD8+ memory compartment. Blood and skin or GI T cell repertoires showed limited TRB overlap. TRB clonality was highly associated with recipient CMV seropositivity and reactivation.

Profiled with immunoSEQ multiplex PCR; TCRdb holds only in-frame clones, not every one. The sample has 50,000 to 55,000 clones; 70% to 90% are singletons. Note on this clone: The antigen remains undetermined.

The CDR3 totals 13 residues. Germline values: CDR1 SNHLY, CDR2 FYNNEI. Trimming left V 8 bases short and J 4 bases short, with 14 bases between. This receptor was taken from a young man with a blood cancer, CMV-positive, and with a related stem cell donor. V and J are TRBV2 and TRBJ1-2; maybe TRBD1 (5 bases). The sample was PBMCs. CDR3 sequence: CASPEGQGYGYTF. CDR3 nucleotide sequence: TGTGCCAGCCCTGAAGGGCAGGGCTATGGCTACACCTTC.